The 22 T cell receptor beta chains below come from one sample, sequenced in a study of PD-L1 blockade in urothelial cancer. Time point meaning: pretreatment peripheral blood. Using immunoSEQ multiplex PCR, the repertoire was profiled, and TCRdb retains in-frame clones only, with some absent. The sample holds roughly 120,000 clones, roughly 84% seen once. The specimen was PBMCs, collected around atezolizumab (anti-PD-L1) treatment. These receptors all stem from a man over 45 with urothelial cancer.

The gene calls are TRBV5-8 and TRBJ1-2, with D possibly being TRBD1 (5 bases). This CDR3 comprises 16 residues. The germline V and J ends were trimmed by 5 bases and 7 bases, with 24 bases remaining between them. Germline loops: CDR1 SGHTS, CDR2 YDEGEE. DNA of the CDR3: TGTGCCAGCAGGCAAGGAGGGGTCAGGGAGGTTTCTGGCTACACCTTC. It translates to CASRQGGVREVSGYTF.

The chain recombines TRBV5-8 with TRBJ1-5; possibly TRBD1 for D (6 bases). The CDR3 spans 14 residues. Germline CDR1 SGHTS, CDR2 YDEGEE. With 0 bases removed from V and 7 bases from J, the gap between germline ends came to 11 bases. The CDR3: CASSLAWGGQPQHF. The DNA for the CDR3 is TGTGCCAGCAGCTTGGCGTGGGGGGGCCAGCCCCAGCATTTT.

The chain joins TRBV7-9 to TRBJ1-2, with D possibly being TRBD1 (6 bases). Germline CDR1 is SEHNR and CDR2 is FQNEAQ (reference sequence). V gave up 7 bases and J gave up 7 bases, with 10 bases separating them. The CDR3 length is 11 residues. CDR3 in DNA: TGTGCCAGCATAGGGGGATTTGGCTACACCTTC. This sequence encodes CASIGGFGYTF.

The chain recombines TRBV5-1 with TRBJ2-1, with TRBD2 identical over 9 bases. Germline values: CDR1 SGHRS, CDR2 YFSETQ. CDR3 length: 16 residues. V shed 4 bases and J 7 bases; nucleotides not matched to a gene: 12. The chain's CDR3 is CASSGGAGLALNEQFF. The CDR3 DNA follows: TGCGCCAGCAGCGGGGGTGCCGGACTAGCGCTTAATGAGCAGTTCTTC.

The CDR3 nucleotides are TGTGCCAGCAGCCCATCAGGGCGGGAGGGCCCTCGGCGCTACAATGAGCAGTTCTTC. As protein: CASSPSGREGPRRYNEQFF. This rearrangement joins TRBV7-9 to TRBJ2-1, with 9 nucleotides matching TRBD2. There are 19 residues in the CDR3. Per germline, CDR1 SEHNR and CDR2 FQNEAQ (reference sequence). Germline trimming cut 5 bases from V and 3 bases from J; bases unmatched to any gene: 17.

This rearrangement joins TRBV2 to TRBJ1-5; 8 positions match TRBD1. V lost 6 bases to trimming and J lost 6 bases; unmatched junction nucleotides: 7. This CDR3 is built from 14 residues. Germline CDR1 SNHLY, CDR2 FYNNEI. CDR3 in DNA: TGTGCCAGCAGCGTCCAGGGGGCGGTTCAGCCCCAGCATTTT. Translating gives CASSVQGAVQPQHF.

This chain links TRBV28 with TRBJ2-5; 8 bases fit TRBD2. Unmatched junction bases numbered 12, after V lost 7 bases and J lost 5 bases. This CDR3 has 15 amino acids. The germline V gene has CDR1 MDHEN and CDR2 SYDVKM. The CDR3 DNA follows: TGTGCCAGCACTATCATCGCGGGGGGAGGGGAGACCCAGTACTTC. Protein: CASTIIAGGGETQYF.

V and J are TRBV28 and TRBJ2-7; 9 bases are shared with TRBD1. Looked up from germline, CDR1 is MDHEN and CDR2 is SYDVKM. CDR3 length: 16 amino acids. With 4 bases clipped from V and 2 bases from J, the junction kept 9 bases outside the gene matches. CDR3 in amino acids: CASSSPGTGSPYEQYF. The CDR3 DNA sequence: TGTGCCAGCAGTTCCCCCGGGACAGGGTCCCCCTACGAGCAGTACTTC.

The chain employs TRBV27 and TRBJ1-4, with 8 bases fitting TRBD1. V was clipped by 6 bases and J by 7 bases; unmatched bases: 10. CDR3 length: 15 residues. Germline-derived CDR1 and CDR2 are MNHEY and SMNVEV (reference sequence). The chain's CDR3 is CASRSLRGLSEKLFF. CDR3 coding DNA: TGTGCCAGCAGGAGCCTCAGGGGGCTGTCTGAAAAACTGTTTTTT.

V is TRBV27 and J is TRBJ2-3; 11 bases line up with TRBD2. This CDR3 contains 18 residues. V lost 3 bases to trimming and J lost 0 bases; unmatched junction nucleotides: 8. Germline V gene sequence: CDR1 MNHEY, CDR2 SMNVEV (reference sequence). The CDR3 region has the DNA TGTGCCAGCAGTTTTCGGCTAGCGGGAGGTAGAAGCACAGATACGCAGTATTTT. Translated, it gives CASSFRLAGGRSTDTQYF.

CDR3 region: CASSYGEGRNEQYF. The CDR3 DNA follows: TGTGCCAGCAGTTACGGGGAGGGGAGGAACGAGCAGTACTTC. The chain carries TRBV28 and TRBJ2-7; 7 nucleotides match TRBD2. CDR3 size: 14 residues. Looked up from germline, CDR1 is MDHEN and CDR2 is SYDVKM. After removal of 4 bases from V and 5 bases from J, the junction contained 8 bases not matched to a gene.

The J gene is TRBJ1-6, the V gene TRBV27; the D gene is possibly TRBD1 (5 bases). The CDR3 totals 13 residues. Trimming pared 5 bases from V and 8 bases from J, leaving 10 bases between. Germline CDR1 is MNHEY and CDR2 is SMNVEV (reference sequence). This CDR3 reads CASSVFRDSPLHF. The CDR3 DNA reads TGTGCCAGCAGTGTATTCAGGGATTCACCCCTCCACTTT.

The genes are TRBV5-6 and TRBJ2-7, with 9 positions matching TRBD1. The length of the CDR3 is 14 residues. Germline values: CDR1 SGHDT, CDR2 YYEEEE. Losses at the gene ends were 4 bases for V and 6 bases for J; bases not matched to a gene: 8. CDR3 sequence reads: CASSPRDRAPEQYF. CDR3 in DNA: TGTGCCAGCAGCCCCCGGGACAGGGCACCCGAGCAGTACTTC.

This chain links TRBV5-1 with TRBJ1-3, with 7 bases lining up with TRBD1. The length of the CDR3 is 14 residues. In germline, CDR1 is SGHRS, CDR2 YFSETQ. The V gene end was trimmed by 4 bases and the J gene end by 2 bases; junction bases not matched to a gene: 3. CDR3 loop: CASSGTGAGNTIYF. The CDR3 nucleotides read TGCGCCAGCAGCGGCACAGGGGCTGGAAACACCATATATTTT.

The J gene is TRBJ2-4, the V gene TRBV4-1; 8 bases are a match to TRBD2. This CDR3 is 18 amino acids long. Unmatched junction bases numbered 9, after V lost 1 base and J lost 1 base. CDR1 MGHRA and CDR2 YSYEKL come from the germline V gene. The chain's CDR3 is CASSQGAERGRAKNIQYF. CDR3 DNA sequence: TGCGCCAGCAGCCAAGGGGCTGAGCGGGGGCGCGCCAAAAACATTCAGTACTTC.

The gene calls are TRBV19 and TRBJ2-2; 8 positions agree with TRBD1. CDR3 length: 14 amino acids. J was trimmed by 7 bases and V by 5 bases; bases with no gene match: 6. The germline CDR1 and CDR2 sequences are LNHDA and SQIVND (reference sequence). CDR3 sequence: CASSAGQVIGELFF. The CDR3 DNA is TGTGCCAGTAGTGCGGGACAGGTAATCGGGGAGCTGTTTTTT.

This chain joins TRBV28 and TRBJ2-1; D may be TRBD2 (7 bases). Germline loops: CDR1 MDHEN, CDR2 SYDVKM. V was trimmed by 6 bases and J by 4 bases, leaving 16 bases between them. The CDR3 runs to 15 residues. CDR3 sequence reads: CASRRGATKYNEQFF. The CDR3 DNA reads TGTGCCAGCAGACGGGGGGCAACAAAGTACAATGAGCAGTTCTTC.

The chain links TRBV28 to TRBJ1-3; D gene ambiguous. Trimming pared 5 bases from V and 4 bases from J, leaving 12 bases between. The CDR3 covers 14 residues. Germline CDR1 reads MDHEN; CDR2 reads SYDVKM. The DNA of the CDR3 is TGTGCCAGCAGTACAACGGGAAAGGGAAACACCATATATTTT. Translation gives CASSTTGKGNTIYF.

The chain joins TRBV7-3 to TRBJ1-1; tentatively, D is TRBD1 (5 bases). The V gene's germline CDR1 is SGHTA and CDR2 FQGTGA. V was clipped by 4 bases and J by 8 bases, with 17 bases between them. The length of the CDR3 is 14 residues. CDR3: CASSWMGHQSEAFF. The DNA for the CDR3 is TGTGCCAGCAGCTGGATGGGGCACCAATCAGAAGCTTTCTTT.

The J gene is TRBJ1-5, the V gene TRBV15; D remains ambiguous. CDR3 length: 15 residues. The V end lost 0 bases, the J end lost 6 bases, and 12 bases lay between the germline ends. Germline-derived CDR1 and CDR2 are LNHNV and YYDKDF (reference sequence). CDR3 nucleotides: TGTGCCACCAGCAGAGATTCCGGGGTCGGTCAGCCCCAGCATTTT. Translated, it gives CATSRDSGVGQPQHF. Complete variable domain (other parts from reference TRBV15 and TRBJ1-5): DAMVIQNPRYQVTQFGKPVTLSCSQTLNHNVMYWYQQKSSQAPKLLFHYYDKDFNNEADTPDNFQSRRPNTSFCFLDIRSPGLGDTAMYLCATSRDSGVGQPQHFGDGTRLSIL.

The chain recombines TRBV18 with TRBJ1-5, with TRBD1 as a possible D gene (5 bases). CDR3 length equals 15 residues. CDR1 and CDR2 from the germline V gene are KGHSH and LQKENI. Trimming took off 1 base at V and 6 bases at J, with 13 bases between the two ends. CDR3 loop: CASSPQEGKGQPQHF. CDR3 sequence (DNA): TGTGCCAGCTCACCACAGGAGGGGAAAGGTCAGCCCCAGCATTTT.

This clone was observed once. The V and J genes are TRBV19 and TRBJ2-1; D is uncertain. Germline V lookup: CDR1 LNHDA, CDR2 SQIVND (reference sequence). Trimming left V 3 bases short and J 1 base short, with 7 bases between. CDR3 size: 14 residues. CDR3 amino acids: CASSMYMSYNEQFF. In DNA form, the CDR3 reads TGTGCCAGTAGTATGTACATGTCCTACAATGAGCAGTTCTTC.